This T cell receptor beta chain emerged from a study of control samples from healthy donors and cancer patients. This table comes from immunoSEQ multiplex PCR, and its TCRdb copy is limited to in-frame clones, with some not included. The sample comprises about 150,000 clones, 94% of which are singletons, and around 6.1% rests with the top ten. The TCR sequence derives from a man aged 40-49 years in good health. The specimen sequenced was blood.

The CDR3 region is CASSPTLQNSPLHF. CDR3 in DNA: TGTGCCAGCAGCCCTACCCTGCAGAATTCACCCCTCCACTTT. This chain connects TRBV3-1 (or the pseudogene TRBV3-2) to TRBJ1-6; D not certain. There are 14 residues in the CDR3. V dropped 4 bases and J dropped 7 bases, with 11 bases sitting between them. Germline CDR1 LGHDT, CDR2 YNNKEL (reference sequence).